A selection of T cell receptor beta chains follows, all from one sample in a study of sequential checkpoint blockade in melanoma. This table comes from immunoSEQ multiplex PCR, and its TCRdb copy is limited to in-frame clones, with some not included. The sample has over 3,000 clones, roughly 25% seen once. The specimen was tumor tissue (inferred from file names), collected from a patient given nivolumab and ipilimumab in sequence. Receptors were obtained from a human donor with melanoma. CDR3s include the opening cysteine and the closing phenylalanine or tryptophan. The D gene is left open where the match is weak. The listing skips clone size in some rows; elsewhere it reads once, few, many or a size class.

v_gene	abundance	d_gene	j_gene	CDR3nt	CDR3aa
TRBV11-3	medium-sized	TRBD2	TRBJ2-7	TGTGCCAGCAGCAGGCCCGGGACTACCAACTACGAGCAGTACTTC	CASSRPGTTNYEQYF
TRBV19	NA	TRBD1	TRBJ2-2	TGTGCCAGTAGTATTACCCCACAGGGGGCCACTTCCGGGGAGCTGTTTTTT	CASSITPQGATSGELFF
TRBV5-1	NA	TRBD2	TRBJ2-7	TGCGCCAGCAGCGCGGGACTAGCGGGACGGTACGAGCAGTACTTC	CASSAGLAGRYEQYF
TRBV18	NA	NA	TRBJ2-3	TGTGCCAGCTCGTTGAGCACAGATACGCAGTATTTT	CASSLSTDTQYF
TRBV11-3	medium-sized	TRBD2	TRBJ2-5	TGTGCCAGCAGCTTACTAGCGGGAGGACAAGAGACCCAGTACTTC	CASSLLAGGQETQYF
TRBV14	NA	TRBD1	TRBJ2-7	TGTGCCAGCAGCCCCCTCGACAGGGGGCACTACGAGCAGTACTTC	CASSPLDRGHYEQYF
TRBV14	NA	TRBD2	TRBJ2-7	TGTGCCAGCAGCCGAGTAAATAGCGGGAACCACGAGCAGTACTTC	CASSRVNSGNHEQYF
TRBV5-1	NA	TRBD2	TRBJ2-2	TGCGCCAGCAGCTTAACTAGCGGGAACACCGGGGAGCTGTTTTTT	CASSLTSGNTGELFF
TRBV7-4	few	NA	TRBJ2-2	TGTGCTAGCAGCGCCTCGGGCACCGGGGAGCTGTTTTTT	CASSASGTGELFF
TRBV6-8	NA	TRBD2	TRBJ2-2	TGTGCCAGCACCCACGGGCTAGCGGGAGGGCCTATCGGGGAGCTGTTTTTT	CASTHGLAGGPIGELFF
TRBV19	medium-sized	TRBD2	TRBJ2-7	TGTGCCAGTAGTATTTATCTAGCGGGAGGAGAGCAGTACTTC	CASSIYLAGGEQYF
TRBV11-3	medium-sized	NA	TRBJ1-1	TGTGCCAGCAGCTCTCCTTGGGAGGGGACTGAAGCTTTCTTT	CASSSPWEGTEAFF
TRBV4-1	medium-sized	TRBD1	TRBJ2-7	TGCGCCAGCAGCCAAGGGTGGACAGGACGAGAGCAGTACTTC	CASSQGWTGREQYF
TRBV11-3	few	NA	TRBJ2-1	TGTGCCAGCAGCTCGACGGGCTCAGGGGGGGATGAGCAGTTCTTC	CASSSTGSGGDEQFF
TRBV4-1	NA	TRBD2	TRBJ2-7	TGCGCCAGCAGCCCCGCCCCAGCGGGAGTTCCCTACGAGCAGTACTTC	CASSPAPAGVPYEQYF
TRBV6-8	few	NA	TRBJ1-5	TGTGCCAGCAGTTACTCAAGGTCAACGCAGCCCCAGCATTTT	CASSYSRSTQPQHF
TRBV7-6	many	TRBD2	TRBJ2-7	TGTGCCAGCAGCTCTGCTAGCGGAGGAGCTATCTTCGAGCAGTACTTC	CASSSASGGAIFEQYF
TRBV9	few	NA	TRBJ2-1	TGTGCCAGCAGCGTAGGGGCCGAGACTTCCTACAATGAGCAGTTCTTC	CASSVGAETSYNEQFF
TRBV5-1	NA	TRBD2	TRBJ2-3	TGCGCCAGCAGCTTGACGGGCGTAGCGGGAGATCCCACAGATACGCAGTATTTT	CASSLTGVAGDPTDTQYF
TRBV11-3	many	TRBD2	TRBJ2-5	TGTGCCAGCAGCTTGGGAGCGGGGTCGGAGACCCAGTACTTC	CASSLGAGSETQYF
TRBV15	NA	NA	TRBJ1-1	TGTGCCACCAGCAGAGTCAGGACGGGGACTGAAGCTTTCTTT	CATSRVRTGTEAFF
TRBV19	few	NA	TRBJ1-5	TGTGCCAGTAGTTCCGGATACAATCAGCCCCAGCATTTT	CASSSGYNQPQHF
TRBV6-8	NA	NA	TRBJ2-7	TGTGCCAGCAGCCACAAGGGGGGGGGAGTATCCTACGAGCAGTACTTC	CASSHKGGGVSYEQYF
TRBV11-3	many	TRBD1	TRBJ1-2	TGTGCCAGCAGCTTAGTGTTGGGGACAGGGGTCTACACCTTC	CASSLVLGTGVYTF
TRBV11-3	many	NA	TRBJ2-1	TGTGCCAGCAGCTTAGGATCCCCATTGGGGGCCAATGAGCAGTTCTTC	CASSLGSPLGANEQFF
TRBV11-3	many	TRBD2	TRBJ2-1	TGTGCCAGCAGCTTAGTCCTAGCGGGGATCAATGAGCAGTTCTTC	CASSLVLAGINEQFF